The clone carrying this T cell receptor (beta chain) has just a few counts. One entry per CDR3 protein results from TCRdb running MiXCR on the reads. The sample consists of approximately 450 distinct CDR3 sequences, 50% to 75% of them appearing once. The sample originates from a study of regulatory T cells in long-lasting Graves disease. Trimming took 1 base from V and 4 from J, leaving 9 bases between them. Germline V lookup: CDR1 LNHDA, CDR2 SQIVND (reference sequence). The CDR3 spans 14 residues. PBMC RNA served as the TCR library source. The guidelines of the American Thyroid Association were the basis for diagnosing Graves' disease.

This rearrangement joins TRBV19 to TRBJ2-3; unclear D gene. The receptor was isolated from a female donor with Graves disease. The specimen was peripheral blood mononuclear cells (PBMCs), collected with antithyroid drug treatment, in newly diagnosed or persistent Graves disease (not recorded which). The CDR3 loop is CASSIVGGPDTQYF. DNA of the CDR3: TGTGCCAGTAGTATAGTAGGCGGACCAGATACGCAGTATTTT.